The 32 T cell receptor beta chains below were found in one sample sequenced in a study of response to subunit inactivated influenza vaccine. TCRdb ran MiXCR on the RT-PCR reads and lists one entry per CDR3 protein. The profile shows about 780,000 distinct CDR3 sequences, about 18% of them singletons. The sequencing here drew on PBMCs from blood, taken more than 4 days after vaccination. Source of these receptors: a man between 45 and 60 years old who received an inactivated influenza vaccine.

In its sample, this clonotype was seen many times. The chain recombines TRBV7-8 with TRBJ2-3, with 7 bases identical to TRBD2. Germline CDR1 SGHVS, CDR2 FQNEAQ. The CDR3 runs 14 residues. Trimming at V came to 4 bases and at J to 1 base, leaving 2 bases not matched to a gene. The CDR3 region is CASSSLAGTDTQYF. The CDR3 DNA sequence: TGTGCCAGCAGCTCCCTAGCGGGCACAGATACGCAGTATTTT.

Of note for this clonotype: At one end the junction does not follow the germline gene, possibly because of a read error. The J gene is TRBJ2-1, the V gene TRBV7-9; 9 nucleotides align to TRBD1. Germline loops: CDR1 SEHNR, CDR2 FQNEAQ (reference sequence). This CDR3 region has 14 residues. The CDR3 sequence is CASSQNTGTGKLVF. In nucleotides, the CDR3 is TGTGCCAGCAGCCAAAATACCGGGACAGGGAAATTAGTCTTC.

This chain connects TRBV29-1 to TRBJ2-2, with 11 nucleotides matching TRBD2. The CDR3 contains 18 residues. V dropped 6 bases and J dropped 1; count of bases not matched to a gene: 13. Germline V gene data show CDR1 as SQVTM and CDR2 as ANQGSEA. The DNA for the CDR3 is TGCAGCGTCGTTTCCGGGACTAGCGGAATTAGGAACACCGGGGAGCTGTTTTTT. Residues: CSVVSGTSGIRNTGELFF.

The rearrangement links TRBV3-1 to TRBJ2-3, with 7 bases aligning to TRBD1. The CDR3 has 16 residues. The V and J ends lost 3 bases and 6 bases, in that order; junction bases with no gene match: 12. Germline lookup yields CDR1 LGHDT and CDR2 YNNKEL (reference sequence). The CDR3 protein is CASSHRQGVRWDTQYF. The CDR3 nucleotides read TGTGCCAGCAGCCATCGACAGGGAGTTAGGTGGGATACGCAGTATTTT.

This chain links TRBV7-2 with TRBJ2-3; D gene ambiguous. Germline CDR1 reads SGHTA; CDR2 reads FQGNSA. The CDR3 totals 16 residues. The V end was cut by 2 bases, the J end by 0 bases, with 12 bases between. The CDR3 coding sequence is TGTGCCAGCAGCTTACAGGTTTCAACTAGCACAGATACGCAGTATTTT. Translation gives CASSLQVSTSTDTQYF.

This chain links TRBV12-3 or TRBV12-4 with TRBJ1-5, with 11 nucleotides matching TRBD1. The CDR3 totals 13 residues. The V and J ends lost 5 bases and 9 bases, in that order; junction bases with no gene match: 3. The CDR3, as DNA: TGTGCCAGCAGTGGACAGGGGGCTCTGCCCCAGCATTTT. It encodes CASSGQGALPQHF.

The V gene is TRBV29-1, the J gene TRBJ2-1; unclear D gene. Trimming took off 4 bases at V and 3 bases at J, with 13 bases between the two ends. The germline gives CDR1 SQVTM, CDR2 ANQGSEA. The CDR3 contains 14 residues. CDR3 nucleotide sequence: TGCAGCGTTGTGGTGGCCCCGGTCTACAATGAGCAGTTCTTC. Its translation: CSVVVAPVYNEQFF.

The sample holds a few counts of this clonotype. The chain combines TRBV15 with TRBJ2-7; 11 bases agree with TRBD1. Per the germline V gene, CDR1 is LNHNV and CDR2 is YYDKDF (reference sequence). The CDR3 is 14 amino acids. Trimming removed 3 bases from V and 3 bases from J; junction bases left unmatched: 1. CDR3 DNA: TGTGCCACCAGCAGGGGGACAGGGGGCTACGAGCAGTACTTC. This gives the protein CATSRGTGGYEQYF. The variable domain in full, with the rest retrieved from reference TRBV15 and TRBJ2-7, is DAMVIQNPRYQVTQFGKPVTLSCSQTLNHNVMYWYQQKSSQAPKLLFHYYDKDFNNEADTPDNFQSRRPNTSFCFLDIRSPGLGDTAMYLCATSRGTGGYEQYFGPGTRLTVT.

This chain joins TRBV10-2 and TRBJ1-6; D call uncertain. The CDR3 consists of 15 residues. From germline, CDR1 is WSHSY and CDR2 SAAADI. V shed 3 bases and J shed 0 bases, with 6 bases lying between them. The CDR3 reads CASSEGSSYNSPLHF. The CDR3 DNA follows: TGCGCCAGCAGTGAAGGGAGCTCCTATAATTCACCCCTCCACTTT.

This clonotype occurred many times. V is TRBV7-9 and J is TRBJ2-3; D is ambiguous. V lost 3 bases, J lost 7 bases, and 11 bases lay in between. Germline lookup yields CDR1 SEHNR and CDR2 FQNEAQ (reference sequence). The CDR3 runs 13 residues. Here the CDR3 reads CASSLGWGNTQYF. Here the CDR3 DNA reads TGTGCCAGCAGCTTGGGCTGGGGTAATACGCAGTATTTT.

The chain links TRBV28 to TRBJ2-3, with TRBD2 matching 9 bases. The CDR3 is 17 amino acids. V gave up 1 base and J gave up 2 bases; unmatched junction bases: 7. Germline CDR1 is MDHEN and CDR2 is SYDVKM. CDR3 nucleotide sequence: TGTGCCAGCAGTTTATATGTAGCGGGAGCGGACACAGATACGCAGTATTTT. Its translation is CASSLYVAGADTDTQYF.

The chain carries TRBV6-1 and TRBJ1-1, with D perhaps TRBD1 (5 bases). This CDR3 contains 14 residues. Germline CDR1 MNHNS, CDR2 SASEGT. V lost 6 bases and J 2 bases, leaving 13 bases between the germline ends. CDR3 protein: CASRKRRDNTEAFF. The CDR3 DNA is TGTGCCAGCAGAAAGCGGCGGGACAACACTGAAGCTTTCTTT.

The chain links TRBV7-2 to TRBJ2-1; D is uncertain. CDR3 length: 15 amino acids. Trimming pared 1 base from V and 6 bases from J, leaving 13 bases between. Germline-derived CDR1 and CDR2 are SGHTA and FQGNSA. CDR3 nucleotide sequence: TGTGCCAGCAGCTTAGGGGGTGACCTTGTCAATGAGCAGTTCTTC. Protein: CASSLGGDLVNEQFF.

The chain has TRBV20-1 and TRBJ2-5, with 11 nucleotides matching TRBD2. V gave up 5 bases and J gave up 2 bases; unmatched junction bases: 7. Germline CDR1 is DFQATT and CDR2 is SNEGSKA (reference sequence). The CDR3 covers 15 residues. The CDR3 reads CSASGGTSGQETQYF. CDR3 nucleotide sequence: TGCAGTGCTTCTGGAGGGACTAGCGGTCAAGAGACCCAGTACTTC.

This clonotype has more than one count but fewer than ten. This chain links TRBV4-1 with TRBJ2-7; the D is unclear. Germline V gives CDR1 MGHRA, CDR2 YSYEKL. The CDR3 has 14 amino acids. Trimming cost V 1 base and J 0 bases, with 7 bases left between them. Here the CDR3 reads CASSQVRYSYEQYF. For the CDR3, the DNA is TGCGCCAGCAGCCAAGTTCGCTACTCCTACGAGCAGTACTTC.

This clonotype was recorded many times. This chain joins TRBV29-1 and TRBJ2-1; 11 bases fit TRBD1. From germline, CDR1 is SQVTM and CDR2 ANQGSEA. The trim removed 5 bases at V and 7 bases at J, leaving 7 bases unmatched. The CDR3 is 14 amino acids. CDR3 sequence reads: CSVTDRGRVNEQFF. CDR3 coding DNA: TGCAGCGTTACGGACAGGGGGCGGGTGAATGAGCAGTTCTTC.

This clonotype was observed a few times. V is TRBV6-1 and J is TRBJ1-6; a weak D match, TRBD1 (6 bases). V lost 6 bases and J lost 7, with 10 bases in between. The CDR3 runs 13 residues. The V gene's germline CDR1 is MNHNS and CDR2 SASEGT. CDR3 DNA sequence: TGTGCCAGCAGGCGGGGGGCCAATTCACCCCTCCACTTT. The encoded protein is CASRRGANSPLHF.

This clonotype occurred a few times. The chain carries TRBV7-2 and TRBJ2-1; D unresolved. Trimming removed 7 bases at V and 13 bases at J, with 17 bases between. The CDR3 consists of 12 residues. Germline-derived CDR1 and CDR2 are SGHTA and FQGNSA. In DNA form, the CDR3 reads TGTGCCAGCACCTTCGGTCTGGGGATTCAGTTCTTC. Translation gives CASTFGLGIQFF. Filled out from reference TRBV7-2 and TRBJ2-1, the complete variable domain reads GAGVSQSPSNKVTEKGKDVELRCDPISGHTALYWYRQSLGQGLEFLIYFQGNSAPDKSGLPSDRFSAERTGGSVSTLTIQRTQQEDSAVYLCASTFGLGIQFFGPGTRLTVL.

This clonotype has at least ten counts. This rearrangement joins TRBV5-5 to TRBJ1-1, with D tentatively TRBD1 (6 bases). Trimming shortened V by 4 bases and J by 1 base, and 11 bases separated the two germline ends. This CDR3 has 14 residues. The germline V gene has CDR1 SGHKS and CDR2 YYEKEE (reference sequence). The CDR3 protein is CASSLRDTNTEAFF. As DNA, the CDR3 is TGTGCCAGCAGCCTCCGGGACACGAACACTGAAGCTTTCTTT.

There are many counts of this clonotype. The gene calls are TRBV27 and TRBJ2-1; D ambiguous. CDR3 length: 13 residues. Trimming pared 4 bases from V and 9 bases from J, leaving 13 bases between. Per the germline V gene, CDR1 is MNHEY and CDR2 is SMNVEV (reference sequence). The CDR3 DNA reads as TGTGCCAGCAGTTCCACCACGGGTTTTGAGCAGTTCTTC. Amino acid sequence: CASSSTTGFEQFF.

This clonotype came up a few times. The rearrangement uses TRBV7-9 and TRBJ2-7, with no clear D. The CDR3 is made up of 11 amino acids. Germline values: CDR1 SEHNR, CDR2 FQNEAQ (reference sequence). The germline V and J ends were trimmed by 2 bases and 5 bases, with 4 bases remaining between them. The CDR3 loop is CASSLQNEQYF. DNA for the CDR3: TGTGCCAGCAGCTTACAAAACGAGCAGTACTTC. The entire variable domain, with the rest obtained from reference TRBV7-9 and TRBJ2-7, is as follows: DTGVSQNPRHKITKRGQNVTFRCDPISEHNRLYWYRQTLGQGPEFLTYFQNEAQLEKSRLLSDRFSAERPKGSFSTLEIQRTEQGDSAMYLCASSLQNEQYFGPGTRLTVT.

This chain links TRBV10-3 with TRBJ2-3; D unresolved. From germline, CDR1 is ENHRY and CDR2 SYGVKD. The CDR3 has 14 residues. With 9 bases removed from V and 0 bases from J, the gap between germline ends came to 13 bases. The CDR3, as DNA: TGTGCCATAAAGCTGCAGGATAGCACAGATACGCAGTATTTT. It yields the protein CAIKLQDSTDTQYF.

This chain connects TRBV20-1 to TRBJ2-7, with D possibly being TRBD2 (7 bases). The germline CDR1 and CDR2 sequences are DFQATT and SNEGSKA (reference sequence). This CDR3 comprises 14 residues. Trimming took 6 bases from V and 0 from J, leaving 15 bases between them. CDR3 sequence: CSAARGAHSYEQYF. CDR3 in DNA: TGCAGTGCCGCCCGGGGGGCTCACTCCTACGAGCAGTACTTC.

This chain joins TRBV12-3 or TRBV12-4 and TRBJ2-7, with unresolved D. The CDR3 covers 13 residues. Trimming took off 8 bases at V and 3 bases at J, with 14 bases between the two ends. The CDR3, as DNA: TGTGCCAGCGGGTCAGTGAGTGTCTACGAGCAGTACTTC. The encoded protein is CASGSVSVYEQYF.

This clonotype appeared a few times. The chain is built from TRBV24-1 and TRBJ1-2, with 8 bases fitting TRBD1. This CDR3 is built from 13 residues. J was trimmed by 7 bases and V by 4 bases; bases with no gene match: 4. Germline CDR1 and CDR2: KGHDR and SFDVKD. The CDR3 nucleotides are TGTGCCACCAGTGACAGGGGGCGAGTTGGCTACACCTTC. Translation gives CATSDRGRVGYTF.

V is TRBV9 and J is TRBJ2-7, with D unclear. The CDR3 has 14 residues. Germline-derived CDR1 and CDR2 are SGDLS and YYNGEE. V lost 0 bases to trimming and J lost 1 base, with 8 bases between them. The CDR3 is CASSVDGASYEQYF. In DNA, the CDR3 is TGTGCCAGCAGCGTAGATGGAGCATCCTACGAGCAGTACTTC.

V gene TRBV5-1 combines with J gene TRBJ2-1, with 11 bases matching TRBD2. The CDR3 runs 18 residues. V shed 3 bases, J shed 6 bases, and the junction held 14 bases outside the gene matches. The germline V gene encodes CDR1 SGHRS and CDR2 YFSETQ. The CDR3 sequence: CASSSGLAELTFGNEQFF. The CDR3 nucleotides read TGCGCCAGCAGCTCGGGACTAGCGGAACTAACCTTCGGCAATGAGCAGTTCTTC.

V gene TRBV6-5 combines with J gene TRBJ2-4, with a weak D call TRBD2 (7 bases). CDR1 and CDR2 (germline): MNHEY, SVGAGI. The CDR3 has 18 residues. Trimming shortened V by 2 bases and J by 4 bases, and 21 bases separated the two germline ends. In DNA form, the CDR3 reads TGTGCCAGCAGTTACAGGCTGGGGGGCTGGGAGGGGAAAAACATTCAGTACTTC. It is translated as CASSYRLGGWEGKNIQYF.

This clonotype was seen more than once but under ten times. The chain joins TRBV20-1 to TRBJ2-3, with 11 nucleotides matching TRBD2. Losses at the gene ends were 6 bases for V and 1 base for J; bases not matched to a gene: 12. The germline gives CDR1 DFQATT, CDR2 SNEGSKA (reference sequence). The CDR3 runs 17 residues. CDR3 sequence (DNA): TGCAGTGCCCGGGCTAGCGGGAGGCGTGGGGGCACAGATACGCAGTATTTT. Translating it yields CSARASGRRGGTDTQYF.

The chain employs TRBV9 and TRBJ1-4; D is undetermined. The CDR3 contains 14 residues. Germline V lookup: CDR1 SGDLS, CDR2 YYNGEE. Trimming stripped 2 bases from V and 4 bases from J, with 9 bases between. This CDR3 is CASSVAAFNEKLFF. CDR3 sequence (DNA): TGTGCCAGCAGCGTCGCGGCGTTTAATGAAAAACTGTTTTTT.

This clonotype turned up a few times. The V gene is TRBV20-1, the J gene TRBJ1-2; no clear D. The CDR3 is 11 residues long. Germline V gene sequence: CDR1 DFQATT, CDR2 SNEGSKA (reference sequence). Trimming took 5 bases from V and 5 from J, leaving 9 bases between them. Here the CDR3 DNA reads TGCAGTGCTTCGGACCGTTATGGCTACACCTTC. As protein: CSASDRYGYTF.

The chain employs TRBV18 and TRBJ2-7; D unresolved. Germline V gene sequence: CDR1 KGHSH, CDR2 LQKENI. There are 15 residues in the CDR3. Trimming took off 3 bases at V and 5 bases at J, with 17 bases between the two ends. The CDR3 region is CASSPPDKPRDEQYF. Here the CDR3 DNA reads TGTGCCAGCTCACCCCCTGACAAGCCTAGGGACGAGCAGTACTTC.